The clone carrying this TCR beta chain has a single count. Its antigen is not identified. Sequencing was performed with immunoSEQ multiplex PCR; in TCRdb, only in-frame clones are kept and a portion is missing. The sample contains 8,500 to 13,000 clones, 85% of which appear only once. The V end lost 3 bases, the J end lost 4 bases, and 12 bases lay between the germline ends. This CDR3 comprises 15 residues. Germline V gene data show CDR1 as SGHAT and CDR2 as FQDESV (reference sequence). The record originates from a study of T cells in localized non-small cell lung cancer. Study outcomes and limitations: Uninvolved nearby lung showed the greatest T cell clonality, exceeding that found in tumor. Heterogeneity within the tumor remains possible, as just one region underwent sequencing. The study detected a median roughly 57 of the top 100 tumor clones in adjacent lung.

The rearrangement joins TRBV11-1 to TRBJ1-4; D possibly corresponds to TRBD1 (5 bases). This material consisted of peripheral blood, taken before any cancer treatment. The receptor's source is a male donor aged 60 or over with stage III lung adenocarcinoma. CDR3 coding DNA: TGTGCCAGCAGCTTCGGGACGGCGATTAATGAAAAACTGTTTTTT. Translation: CASSFGTAINEKLFF.